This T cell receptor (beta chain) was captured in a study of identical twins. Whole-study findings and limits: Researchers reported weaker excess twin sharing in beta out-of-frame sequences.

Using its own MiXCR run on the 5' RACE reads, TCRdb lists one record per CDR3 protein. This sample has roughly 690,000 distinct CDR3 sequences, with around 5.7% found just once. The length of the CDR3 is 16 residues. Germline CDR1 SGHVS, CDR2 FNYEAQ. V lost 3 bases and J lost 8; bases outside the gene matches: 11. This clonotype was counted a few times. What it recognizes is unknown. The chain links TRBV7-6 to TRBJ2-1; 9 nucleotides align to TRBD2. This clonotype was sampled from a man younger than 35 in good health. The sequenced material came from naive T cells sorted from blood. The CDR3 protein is CASSFGGRAMIDEQFF. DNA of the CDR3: TGTGCCAGCAGCTTTGGCGGGAGGGCCATGATCGATGAGCAGTTCTTC.